This TCR beta chain was sequenced during a study of control samples from healthy donors and cancer patients. Sequenced by immunoSEQ multiplex PCR; TCRdb stores in-frame clones only, minus some. The sample has 200,000 or so clones, over 90% seen once. The CDR3 runs to 13 residues. Trimming shortened V by 6 bases and J by 3 bases, and 9 bases separated the two germline ends. Germline CDR1 is SGHAT and CDR2 is FQNNGV. This clonotype originated in a man aged 45-65 years in good health. This chain connects TRBV11-2 to TRBJ1-5, with TRBD1 as a possible D gene (5 bases). The sequenced sample consisted of blood. CDR3 in DNA: TGTGCCAGCAGACTGGGACCCAATCAGCCCCAGCATTTT. This gives the protein CASRLGPNQPQHF.